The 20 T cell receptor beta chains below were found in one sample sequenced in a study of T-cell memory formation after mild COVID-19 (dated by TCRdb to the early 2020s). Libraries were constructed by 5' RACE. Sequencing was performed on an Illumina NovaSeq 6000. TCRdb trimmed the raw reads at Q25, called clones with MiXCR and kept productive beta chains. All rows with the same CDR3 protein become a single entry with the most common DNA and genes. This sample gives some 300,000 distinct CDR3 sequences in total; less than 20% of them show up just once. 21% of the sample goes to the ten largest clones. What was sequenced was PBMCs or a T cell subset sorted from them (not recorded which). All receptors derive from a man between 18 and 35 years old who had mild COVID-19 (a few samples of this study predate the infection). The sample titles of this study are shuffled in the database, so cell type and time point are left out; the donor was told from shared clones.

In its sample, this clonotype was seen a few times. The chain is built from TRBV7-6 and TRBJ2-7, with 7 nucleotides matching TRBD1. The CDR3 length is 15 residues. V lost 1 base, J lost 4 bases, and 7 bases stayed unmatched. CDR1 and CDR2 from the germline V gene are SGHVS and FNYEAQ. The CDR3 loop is CASSLGDRVGYEQYV. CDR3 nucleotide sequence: TGTGCCAGCAGCTTAGGCGACAGGGTCGGGTACGAGCAGTACGTC.

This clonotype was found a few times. The CDR3 is CATSRDQGAYEQYV. DNA for the CDR3: TGTGCCACCAGCAGAGATCAGGGAGCTTACGAGCAGTACGTC. The V gene is TRBV15, the J gene TRBJ2-7; D assignment may be TRBD1 or TRBD2 (5 bases each). The germline gives CDR1 LNHNV, CDR2 YYDKDF (reference sequence). CDR3 length: 14 residues. With 0 bases removed from V and 4 bases from J, the gap between germline ends came to 10 bases.

DNA of the CDR3: TGTGCCAGCAGCTTGGGTAGGGGACTAGGCACAGATACGCAGTATTTT. Residues: CASSLGRGLGTDTQYF. The V call is TRBV7-2, the J call TRBJ2-3; 8 positions match TRBD2. V lost 3 bases to trimming and J lost 1 base; unmatched junction nucleotides: 6. The CDR3 covers 16 residues. Germline loops: CDR1 SGHTA, CDR2 FQGNSA.

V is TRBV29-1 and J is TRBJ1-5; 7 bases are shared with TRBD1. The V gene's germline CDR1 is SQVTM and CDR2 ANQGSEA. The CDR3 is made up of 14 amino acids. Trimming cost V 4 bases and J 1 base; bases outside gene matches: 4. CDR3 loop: CSVAPGQSNQPQHF. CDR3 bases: TGCAGCGTTGCGCCGGGACAGAGCAATCAGCCCCAGCATTTT.

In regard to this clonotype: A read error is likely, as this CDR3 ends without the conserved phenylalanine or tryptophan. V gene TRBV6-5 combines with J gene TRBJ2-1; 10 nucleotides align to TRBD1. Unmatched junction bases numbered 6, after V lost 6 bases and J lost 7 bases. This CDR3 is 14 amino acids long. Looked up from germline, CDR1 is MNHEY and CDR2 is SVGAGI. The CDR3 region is CASRKDRGLNEQFS. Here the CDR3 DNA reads TGTGCCAGCAGGAAAGACAGGGGGCTTAATGAGCAGTTCTCC.

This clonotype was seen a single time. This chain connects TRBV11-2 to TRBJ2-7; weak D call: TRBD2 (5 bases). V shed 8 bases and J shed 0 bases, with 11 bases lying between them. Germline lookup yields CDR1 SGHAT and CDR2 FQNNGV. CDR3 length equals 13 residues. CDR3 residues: CASEGSSSYEQYF. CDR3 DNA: TGTGCCAGCGAGGGATCAAGCTCCTACGAGCAGTACTTC.

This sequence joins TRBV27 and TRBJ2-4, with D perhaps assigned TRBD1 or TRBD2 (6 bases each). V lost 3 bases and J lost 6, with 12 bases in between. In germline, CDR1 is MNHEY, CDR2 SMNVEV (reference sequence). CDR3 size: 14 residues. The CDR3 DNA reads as TGTGCCAGCAGTTTCGGGGGCCCGACAAACATTCAGTACTTC. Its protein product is CASSFGGPTNIQYF.

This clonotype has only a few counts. Here the CDR3 DNA reads TGTGCCAGCACCCTTAATTGGGTAGGGGGTCGTCGGGAGCTGTTTTTT. It is translated as CASTLNWVGGRRELFF. This chain joins TRBV12-3 or TRBV12-4 and TRBJ2-2, with D maybe TRBD1 (6 bases). V was pared by 7 bases and J by 9 bases, with 24 bases between. The CDR3 extends over 16 amino acids.

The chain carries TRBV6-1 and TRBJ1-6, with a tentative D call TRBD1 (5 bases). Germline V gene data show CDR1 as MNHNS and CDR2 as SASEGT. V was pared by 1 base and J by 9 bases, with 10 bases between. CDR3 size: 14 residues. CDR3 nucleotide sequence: TGTGCCAGCAGTGAAGGATTTGACAGTTCACCCCTCCACTTT. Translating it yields CASSEGFDSSPLHF.

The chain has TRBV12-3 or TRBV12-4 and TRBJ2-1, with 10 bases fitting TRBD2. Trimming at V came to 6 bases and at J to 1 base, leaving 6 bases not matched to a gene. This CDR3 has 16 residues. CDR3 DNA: TGTGCCAGCAGCGTCCTACTAGCGGGGTCCTACAATGAGCAGTTCTTC. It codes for CASSVLLAGSYNEQFF.

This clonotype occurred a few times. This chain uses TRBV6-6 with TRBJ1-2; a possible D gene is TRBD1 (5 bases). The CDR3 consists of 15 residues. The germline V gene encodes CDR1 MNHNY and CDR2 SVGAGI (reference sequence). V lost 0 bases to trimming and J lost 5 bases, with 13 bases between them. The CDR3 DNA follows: TGTGCCAGCAGTTACTCGACCTCCGGGGCATATGGCTACACCTTC. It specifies CASSYSTSGAYGYTF.

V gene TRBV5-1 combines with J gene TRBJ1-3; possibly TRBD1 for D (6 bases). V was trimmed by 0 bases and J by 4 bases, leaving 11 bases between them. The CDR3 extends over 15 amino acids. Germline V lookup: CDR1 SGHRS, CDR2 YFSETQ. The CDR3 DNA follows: TGCGCCAGCAGCTTGGAGCCGGGACACGGAAACACCATATATTTT. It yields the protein CASSLEPGHGNTIYF.

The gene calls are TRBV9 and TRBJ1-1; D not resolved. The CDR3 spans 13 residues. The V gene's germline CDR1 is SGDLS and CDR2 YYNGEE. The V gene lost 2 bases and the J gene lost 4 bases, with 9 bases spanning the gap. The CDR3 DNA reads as TGTGCCAGCAGCGTTGGTTCGAGCACTGAAGCTTTCTTT. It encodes CASSVGSSTEAFF.

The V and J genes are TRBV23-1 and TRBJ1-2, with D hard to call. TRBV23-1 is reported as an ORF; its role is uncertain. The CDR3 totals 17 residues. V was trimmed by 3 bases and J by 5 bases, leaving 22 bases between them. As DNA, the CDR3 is TGCGCCAGCAGTCACCCCCCGGAGAGAGGTTGGGCTTATGGCTACACCTTC. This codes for CASSHPPERGWAYGYTF.

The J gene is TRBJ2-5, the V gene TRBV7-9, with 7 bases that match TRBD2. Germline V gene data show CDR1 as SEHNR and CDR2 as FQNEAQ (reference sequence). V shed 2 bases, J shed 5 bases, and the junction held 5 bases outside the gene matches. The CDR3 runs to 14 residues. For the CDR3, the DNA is TGTGCCAGCAGCTTACGAGTGGGAGGGGAGACCCAGTACTTC. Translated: CASSLRVGGETQYF.

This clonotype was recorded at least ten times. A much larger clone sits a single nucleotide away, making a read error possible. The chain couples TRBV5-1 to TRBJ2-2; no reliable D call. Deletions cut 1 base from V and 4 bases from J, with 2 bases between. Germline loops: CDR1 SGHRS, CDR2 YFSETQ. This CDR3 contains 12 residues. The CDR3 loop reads CASSLITGELFF. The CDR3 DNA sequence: TGCGCCAGCAGCTTGATCACCGGGGAGCTGTTTTTT. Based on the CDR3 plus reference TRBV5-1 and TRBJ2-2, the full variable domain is KAGVTQTPRYLIKTRGQQVTLSCSPISGHRSVSWYQQTPGQGLQFLFEYFSETQRNKGNFPGRFSGRQFSNSRSEMNVSTLELGDSALYLCASSLITGELFFGEGSRLTVL.

CDR3 sequence: CASSIVQGNYGYTF. The CDR3 bases are TGTGCCAGCAGCATCGTACAGGGGAACTATGGCTACACCTTC. The chain combines TRBV11-1 with TRBJ1-2, with TRBD1 matching over 7 bases. Germline V lookup: CDR1 SGHAT, CDR2 FQDESV (reference sequence). The ends lost 5 bases at V and 2 bases at J; junction bases unmatched: 5. CDR3 length equals 14 residues.

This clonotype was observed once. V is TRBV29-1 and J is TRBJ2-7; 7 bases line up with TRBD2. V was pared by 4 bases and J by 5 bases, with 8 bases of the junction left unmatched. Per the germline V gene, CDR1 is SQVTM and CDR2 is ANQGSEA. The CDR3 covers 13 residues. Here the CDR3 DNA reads TGCAGCGTTGGACAGACTAGCTTCAACGAGCAGTACGTC. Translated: CSVGQTSFNEQYV.

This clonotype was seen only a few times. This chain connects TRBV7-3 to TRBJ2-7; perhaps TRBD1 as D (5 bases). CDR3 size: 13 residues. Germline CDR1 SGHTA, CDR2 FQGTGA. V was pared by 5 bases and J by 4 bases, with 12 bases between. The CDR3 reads CASSRNQGYEQYV. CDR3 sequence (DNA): TGTGCCAGCAGCAGAAATCAGGGTTACGAGCAGTACGTC.

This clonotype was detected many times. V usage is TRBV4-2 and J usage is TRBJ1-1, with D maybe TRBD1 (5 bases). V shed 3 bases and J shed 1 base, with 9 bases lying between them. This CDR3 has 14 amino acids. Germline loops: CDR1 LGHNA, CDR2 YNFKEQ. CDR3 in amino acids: CASSHLDRNTEAFF. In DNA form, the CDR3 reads TGTGCCAGCAGCCACTTAGACAGGAACACTGAAGCTTTCTTT.